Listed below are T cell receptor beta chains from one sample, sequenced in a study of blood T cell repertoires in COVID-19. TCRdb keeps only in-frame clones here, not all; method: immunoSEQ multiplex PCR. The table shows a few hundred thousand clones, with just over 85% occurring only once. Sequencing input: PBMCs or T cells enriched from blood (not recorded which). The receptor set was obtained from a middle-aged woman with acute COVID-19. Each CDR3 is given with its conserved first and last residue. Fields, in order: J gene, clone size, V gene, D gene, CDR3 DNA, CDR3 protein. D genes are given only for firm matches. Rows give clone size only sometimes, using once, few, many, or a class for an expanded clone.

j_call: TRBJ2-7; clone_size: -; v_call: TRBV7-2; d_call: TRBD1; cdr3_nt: TGTGCCAGCAGCCCTATTAGGGGGGACAGGGCCGAGCAGTACTTC; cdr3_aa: CASSPIRGDRAEQYF
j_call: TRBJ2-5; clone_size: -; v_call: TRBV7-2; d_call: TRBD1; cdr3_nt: TGTGCCAGCAGCTCTCTCTGGACAGGGGATAAGTACTTC; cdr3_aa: CASSSLWTGDKYF
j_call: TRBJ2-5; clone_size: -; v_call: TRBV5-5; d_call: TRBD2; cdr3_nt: TGTGCCAGCAGCTGGCCGCTCGGGACTAGCGGGAGGGTCCAAGAGACCCAGTACTTC; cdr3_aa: CASSWPLGTSGRVQETQYF
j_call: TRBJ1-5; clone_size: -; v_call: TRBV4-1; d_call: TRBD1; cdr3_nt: TGCGCCAGCAGCCAGGCCGGGACAGGGAGTCAGCCCCAGCATTTT; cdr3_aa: CASSQAGTGSQPQHF
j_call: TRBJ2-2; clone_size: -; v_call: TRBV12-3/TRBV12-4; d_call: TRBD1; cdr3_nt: TGTGCCAGCAGACAGGGGGCCGGGGAGCTGTTTTTT; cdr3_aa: CASRQGAGELFF
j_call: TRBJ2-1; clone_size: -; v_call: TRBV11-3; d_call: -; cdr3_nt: TGTGCCAGCAGCTCGAGCTGGGACACTAGCTCCTACAATGAGCAGTTCTTC; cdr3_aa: CASSSSWDTSSYNEQFF
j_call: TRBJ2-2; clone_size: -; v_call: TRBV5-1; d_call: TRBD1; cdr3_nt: TGCGCCAGCAGCTCTCCGACAGGGCTTAGGGACGGGGAGCTGTTTTTT; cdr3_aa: CASSSPTGLRDGELFF
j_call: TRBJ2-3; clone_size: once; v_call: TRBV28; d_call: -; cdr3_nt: TGTGCCAGCGGAGTAAGCCCAGAAGCCCCCAGCACAGATACGCAGTATTTT; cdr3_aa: CASGVSPEAPSTDTQYF
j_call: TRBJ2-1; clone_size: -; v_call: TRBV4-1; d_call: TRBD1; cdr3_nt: TGCGCCAGCAGCCCCACAGGGGAGTGGAATGAGCAGTTCTTC; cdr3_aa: CASSPTGEWNEQFF
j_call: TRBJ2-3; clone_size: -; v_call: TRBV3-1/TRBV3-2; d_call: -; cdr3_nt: TGTGCCAGCAGGCAAAGACGGGGAGATACGCAGTATTTT; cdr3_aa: CASRQRRGDTQYF
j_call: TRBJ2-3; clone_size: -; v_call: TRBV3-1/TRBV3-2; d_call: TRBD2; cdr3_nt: TGTGCCAGCAGCCAGAGGACTAGCGGTGGCACAGATACGCAGTATTTT; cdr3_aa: CASSQRTSGGTDTQYF
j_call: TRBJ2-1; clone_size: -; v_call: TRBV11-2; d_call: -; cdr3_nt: TGTGCCAGCAGCTTAGGATCTTTCCGCGAAGCGGGCCTGGGTGAGCAGTTCTTC; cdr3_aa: CASSLGSFREAGLGEQFF
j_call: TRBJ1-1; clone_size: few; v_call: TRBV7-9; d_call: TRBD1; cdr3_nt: TGTGCCAGCAGCCCCCGGGACAGGGAAAGGGGCACTGAAGCTTTCTTT; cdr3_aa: CASSPRDRERGTEAFF
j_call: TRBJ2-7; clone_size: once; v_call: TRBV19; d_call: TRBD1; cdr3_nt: TGTGCCAGTAGTATAGATCCGGGACAGCCCTACGAGCAGTACTTC; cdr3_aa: CASSIDPGQPYEQYF
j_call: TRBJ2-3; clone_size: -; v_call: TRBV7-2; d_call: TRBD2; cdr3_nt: TGTGCCAGCAGCCAGAAGAGGGCGGGAGGGGAGGCAGATACGCAGTATTTT; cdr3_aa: CASSQKRAGGEADTQYF
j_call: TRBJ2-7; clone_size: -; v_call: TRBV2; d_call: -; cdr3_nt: TGTGCCAGCTTCGGGGACACCAGCTCCTACGAGCAGTACTTC; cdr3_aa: CASFGDTSSYEQYF
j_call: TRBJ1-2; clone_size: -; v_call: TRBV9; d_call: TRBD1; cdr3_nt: TGTGCCAGCAGCGCGGGGACAGCCTATGGCTACACCTTC; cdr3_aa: CASSAGTAYGYTF
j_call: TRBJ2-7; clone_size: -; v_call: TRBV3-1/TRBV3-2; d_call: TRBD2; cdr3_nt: TGTGCCAGCAGCCCAACTCCCGGGACTAGCGGGAGGTACAGCTCCTACGAGCAGTACTTC; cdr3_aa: CASSPTPGTSGRYSSYEQYF
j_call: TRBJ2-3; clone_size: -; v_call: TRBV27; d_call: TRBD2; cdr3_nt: TGTGCCAGCAGTTTTCGCGAGACTAGCGGGAGGGCCAAAGGTACAGATACGCAGTATTTT; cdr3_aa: CASSFRETSGRAKGTDTQYF
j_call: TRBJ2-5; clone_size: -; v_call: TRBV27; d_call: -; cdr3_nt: TGTGCCAGCAGTTTAGGGGGGAGGACCCAAGAGACCCAGTACTTC; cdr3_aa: CASSLGGRTQETQYF
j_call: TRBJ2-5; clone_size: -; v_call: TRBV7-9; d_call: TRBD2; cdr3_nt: TGTGCCAGCAGCCTTACTAGCGGGATTCAGACCCAGTACTTC; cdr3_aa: CASSLTSGIQTQYF
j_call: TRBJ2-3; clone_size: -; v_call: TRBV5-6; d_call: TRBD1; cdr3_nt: TGTGCCAGCAGCGTCCCCGGACAGGGGTTGCGTACGCAGTATTTT; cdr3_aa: CASSVPGQGLRTQYF
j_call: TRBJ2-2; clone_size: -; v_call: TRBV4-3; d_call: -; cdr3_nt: TGCGCCAGCAGCCGTCCCCCCTCCGGGGAGCTGTTTTTT; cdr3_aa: CASSRPPSGELFF
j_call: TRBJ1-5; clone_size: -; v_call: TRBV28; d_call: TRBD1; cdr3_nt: TGTGCCAGCAGTCGGACAGGGAAGGGGAGCAATCAGCCCCAGCATTTT; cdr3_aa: CASSRTGKGSNQPQHF
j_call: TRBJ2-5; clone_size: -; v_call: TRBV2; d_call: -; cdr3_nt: TGTGCCAGCATTAGGGCGGGGTCGGAGACCCAGTACTTC; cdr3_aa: CASIRAGSETQYF
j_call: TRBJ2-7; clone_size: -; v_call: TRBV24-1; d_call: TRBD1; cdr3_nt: TGTGCCACCAGTGCCCTCCGCAGGGGGACAGGGGCCTACGAGCAGTACTTC; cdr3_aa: CATSALRRGTGAYEQYF
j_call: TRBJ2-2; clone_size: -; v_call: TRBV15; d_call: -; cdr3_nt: TGTGCCACCAGCAGAGGGGGCGCTTCTACCGGGGAGCTGTTTTTT; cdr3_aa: CATSRGGASTGELFF
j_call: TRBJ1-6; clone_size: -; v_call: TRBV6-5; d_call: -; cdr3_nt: TGTGCCAGCAGCCCAGGTGGGGGACTAAATTCACCCCTCCACTTT; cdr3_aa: CASSPGGGLNSPLHF
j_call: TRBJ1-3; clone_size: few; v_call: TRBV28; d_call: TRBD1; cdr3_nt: TGTGCCATCTCCTGGGGACAGGGGGCGCCTGCCATATATTTT; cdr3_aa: CAISWGQGAPAIYF
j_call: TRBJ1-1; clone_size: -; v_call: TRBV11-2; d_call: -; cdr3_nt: TGTGCCAGCAGCTCCCACAGGGTAGTTACTGAAGCTTTCTTT; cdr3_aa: CASSSHRVVTEAFF
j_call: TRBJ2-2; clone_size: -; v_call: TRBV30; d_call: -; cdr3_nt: TGTGCCTGGAGTGTAACGGGTTCCGGGGAGCTGTTTTTT; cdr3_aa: CAWSVTGSGELFF
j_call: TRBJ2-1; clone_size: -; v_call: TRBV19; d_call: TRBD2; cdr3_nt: TGTGCCAGTAGTAAGGAGCGGGGGACAAAGCAGTTCTTC; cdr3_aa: CASSKERGTKQFF
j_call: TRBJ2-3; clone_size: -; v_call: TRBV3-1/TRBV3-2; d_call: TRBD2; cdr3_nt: TGTGCCAGCAGCTCCCTTGGCGGGAGGGGGGATACGCAGTATTTT; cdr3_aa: CASSSLGGRGDTQYF
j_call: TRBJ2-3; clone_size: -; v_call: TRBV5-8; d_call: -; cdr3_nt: TGTGCCAGCAGCTTGACTATGGATACGCAGTATTTT; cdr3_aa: CASSLTMDTQYF
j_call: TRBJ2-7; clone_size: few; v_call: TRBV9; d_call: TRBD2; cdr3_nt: TGTGCCAGCAGCGTAGCTACAGGACTAGCGGGAGAGCAGTACTTC; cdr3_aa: CASSVATGLAGEQYF
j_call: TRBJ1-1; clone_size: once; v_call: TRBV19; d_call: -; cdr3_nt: TGTGCCAGTAGTATAGCGGGGTTACTCCCCTCGAACACTGAAGCTTTCTTT; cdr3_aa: CASSIAGLLPSNTEAFF
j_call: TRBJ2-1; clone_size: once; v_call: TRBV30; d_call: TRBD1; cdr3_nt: TGTGCCTGGAACGGGGACAGGCCCCCCAATGAGCAGTTCTTC; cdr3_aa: CAWNGDRPPNEQFF
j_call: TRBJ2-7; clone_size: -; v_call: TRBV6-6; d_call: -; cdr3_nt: TGTGCCAGCAGACCCCCAGGGGGGCTTGGGTACGAGCAGTACTTC; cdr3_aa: CASRPPGGLGYEQYF
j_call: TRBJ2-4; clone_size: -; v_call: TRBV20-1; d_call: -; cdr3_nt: TGCAGTGCTAGTAACAGGCTAGCCAAAAACATTCAGTACTTC; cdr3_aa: CSASNRLAKNIQYF
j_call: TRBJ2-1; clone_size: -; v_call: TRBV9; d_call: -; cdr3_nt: TGTGCCAGCAGCCCCGCGGCGGGATCAGGTAATTCCTACAATGAGCAGTTCTTC; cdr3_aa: CASSPAAGSGNSYNEQFF
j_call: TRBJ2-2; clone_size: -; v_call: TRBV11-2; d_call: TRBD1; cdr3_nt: TGTGCCAGCAGCTCCGACAGGGTCGGAACCGGGGAGCTGTTTTTT; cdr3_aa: CASSSDRVGTGELFF
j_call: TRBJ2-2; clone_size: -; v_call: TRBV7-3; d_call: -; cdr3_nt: TGTGCCAGCAGCAGTTCCCGGGAACTGAGAAGGGCCGGGGAGCTGTTTTTT; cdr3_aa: CASSSSRELRRAGELFF
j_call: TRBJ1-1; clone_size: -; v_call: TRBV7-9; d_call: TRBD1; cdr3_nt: TGTGCCAGCAGCTTGGGACAGGGGGTTGGTGAAGCTTTCTTT; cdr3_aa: CASSLGQGVGEAFF